This T cell receptor (beta chain) emerged from a study of cytomegalovirus exposure and HLA in healthy donors. Study observations and caveats: Immune exposure data for these donors was limited to CMV serostatus. Later analysis suggested links between common viral pathogens and several top significant clusters.

As regards this clone: Its antigen is not identified. The junction differs from germline at one of its ends, possibly a read error.

In the PCR, 60 Vbeta and 13 Jbeta primers were used. Clones were sequenced by immunoSEQ multiplex PCR, and TCRdb holds only the in-frame ones, with some missing. The profile shows 140,000 to 150,000 clones, roughly 74% of them singletons. The TCR originated in a woman between 18 and 29 years old in good health and CMV-seropositive. Material: PBMCs.

CDR3 in DNA: TGCGCCAACAGCCTTTACGACAGGGGGGAAACCTACGAGCAGTACTTC. This codes for CANSLYDRGETYEQYF. This sequence joins TRBV4-1 and TRBJ2-7; 9 nucleotides line up with TRBD1. Looked up from germline, CDR1 is MGHRA and CDR2 is YSYEKL. The CDR3 extends over 16 amino acids.